The rows below give T cell receptor beta chains drawn from one sample of a study of T cell repertoires in cytomegalovirus infection. Each CDR3 protein gets one entry after TCRdb re-called the reads with MiXCR. Counted here are about 150,000 distinct CDR3 sequences, more than 25% occurring once; the ten biggest clones make up about 52%. For these TCRs, the target antigens are not known. Sequencing was performed on CD8+ T cells from cultured PBMCs, taken from culture after CMV antigen stimulation. These receptors originate from a human donor in good health (CMV status not recorded). Some clones in this sample may be carry-over from other donors' samples. CDR3s include the opening cysteine and the closing phenylalanine or tryptophan.

>TRBJ2-1|TRBV5-1
CASSLGWGDYNEQFF
>TRBJ2-1|TRBV20-1
CSARAHEPEQFF
>TRBJ2-3|TRBV12-3/TRBV12-4
CASAEMGTDTQYF
>TRBJ2-7|TRBV19
CASSIRDEQYF
>TRBJ2-1|TRBV20-1
CSAWDSYNEQFF
>TRBJ2-7|TRBV4-1
CASSYDGTGAYEQYF
>TRBJ2-1|TRBV10-3
CAISESSGQGGHEQFF
>TRBJ2-1|TRBV7-2
CASSLFPGNEQFF
>TRBJ2-7|TRBV14
CASSLVGLTYEQYF
>TRBJ1-5|TRBV6-2/TRBV6-3
CASMPRDYNQPQHF
>TRBJ1-4|TRBV7-9
CASSHDMGYEKLFF